Included here is one T cell receptor (beta chain) sequence, with context. This CDR3 comprises 14 residues. The V gene lost 2 bases and the J gene lost 1 base, with 5 bases spanning the gap. Germline CDR1 is SNHLY and CDR2 is FYNNEI. The entry originates in a study of blood T cell repertoires in COVID-19. Study-level background: Whether acute or convalescent, the COVID-19 samples came from the United States, Italy and Spain. Sources were T cells, B-cell-depleted T cells, or PBMCs; the material itself was cDNA or gDNA.

Original processing notes: Estimates of nucleated cell counts were drawn from the amplification of reference gene primers. TCRdb's copy holds only in-frame clones and misses some; the assay was immunoSEQ multiplex PCR. The V and J calls and clone size were taken over from that table, and D and trimming were inferred from the DNA. Of 280,000 or so clones in the sample, about 91% were seen once. Sequencing used peripheral blood. V and J are TRBV2 and TRBJ1-4, with a tentative D call TRBD1 (5 bases). This TCR was sampled from a woman younger than 45 who had recovered from COVID-19. DNA of the CDR3: TGTGCCAGCAGTGAACAGGGAACTAATGAAAAACTGTTTTTT. Protein product: CASSEQGTNEKLFF.